The present T cell receptor beta chain was sequenced within a study of prognosis after radiotherapy for stage I lung cancer. Many counts were recorded for this clonotype. Using two-round multiplex PCR, the authors amplified TCR beta CDR3 from genomic DNA. Primers (each specific to one TRBV or TRBJ gene) were used in first-round PCR. Second-round PCR used universal primers. TCRdb called the multiplex PCR reads again in MiXCR, with one record for every CDR3 protein. In the table there are 14,000 or so distinct CDR3 sequences, less than 45% of which are singletons. This specimen was PBMCs, taken before or after stereotactic body radiation therapy (not recorded which). This sequence was found in a donor older than 45 with non-small cell lung cancer.

The CDR3 coding sequence is TGTGCCTGGAGTGAGCAGGGGGCAGACACTGAAGCTTTCTTT. Translation: CAWSEQGADTEAFF. J is TRBJ1-1 and V is TRBV30; TRBD1 matches 8 bases. Trimming at V came to 1 base and at J to 3 bases, leaving 4 bases not matched to a gene. The CDR3 extends over 14 amino acids. From germline, CDR1 is GTSNPN and CDR2 SVGIG (reference sequence).